The 26 T cell receptor beta chains below all came from one sample that was sequenced in a study of shared clonotypes between healthy human individuals. Data came from immunoSEQ multiplex PCR; TCRdb stores just in-frame clones and leaves some out. The table includes roughly 1.5 million clones, 95% to 99% detected once. Material for sequencing was naive CD4+ T cells sorted from blood. Subset noted: CD45RA+ positively selected. The source is a man aged 25-45 years in good health.

The chain has TRBV6-1 and TRBJ1-1; no clear D. V was pared by 7 bases and J by 2 bases, with 14 bases between. CDR3 size: 14 residues. Germline CDR1 MNHNS, CDR2 SASEGT. This chain's CDR3 is CASTSPGHNTEAFF. As DNA, the CDR3 is TGTGCCAGCACCTCTCCCGGGCATAACACTGAAGCTTTCTTT.

The chain employs TRBV5-1 and TRBJ2-7; 8 bases align to TRBD2. This CDR3 has 16 amino acids. The V and J ends lost 3 bases and 0 bases, in that order; junction bases with no gene match: 8. Per the germline V gene, CDR1 is SGHRS and CDR2 is YFSETQ. CDR3 protein: CASSSEPAGVSYEQYF. The CDR3 nucleotides read TGCGCCAGCAGCTCGGAGCCAGCGGGAGTCTCCTACGAGCAGTACTTC. The full variable domain, its missing parts supplied by reference TRBV5-1 and TRBJ2-7, is KAGVTQTPRYLIKTRGQQVTLSCSPISGHRSVSWYQQTPGQGLQFLFEYFSETQRNKGNFPGRFSGRQFSNSRSEMNVSTLELGDSALYLCASSSEPAGVSYEQYFGPGTRLTVT.

This clone was recorded once. V and J are TRBV9 and TRBJ2-3, with 8 bases fitting TRBD2. The CDR3 is 16 residues long. CDR1 and CDR2 from the germline V gene are SGDLS and YYNGEE. With 2 bases clipped from V and 9 bases from J, the junction kept 14 bases outside the gene matches. DNA for the CDR3: TGTGCCAGCAGCGTTACTTCGGGACTAGATTACGACACGCAGTATTTT. It is translated as CASSVTSGLDYDTQYF.

V gene TRBV6-5 combines with J gene TRBJ2-7, with D possibly matching TRBD1 (5 bases). CDR1 is MNHEY and CDR2 is SVGAGI in the germline V gene. V was trimmed by 6 bases and J by 4 bases, leaving 16 bases between them. The CDR3 runs to 14 residues. The CDR3 region is CASRTSAGSYEQYF. CDR3 coding DNA: TGTGCCAGCAGGACCTCCGCAGGGTCGTACGAGCAGTACTTC.

This chain links TRBV7-9 with TRBJ2-5, with TRBD1 matching over 8 bases. The germline V gene has CDR1 SEHNR and CDR2 FQNEAQ (reference sequence). The trim removed 6 bases at V and 3 bases at J, leaving 3 bases unmatched. The CDR3 runs 13 residues. CDR3: CASSLQGEETQYF. The CDR3 DNA follows: TGTGCCAGCAGTTTACAGGGGGAAGAGACCCAGTACTTC.

This clone was picked up one time. The chain carries TRBV5-1 and TRBJ2-3; TRBD2 matches at 10 bases. J lost 4 bases, V lost 3 bases, and 8 bases had no gene match. This CDR3 is built from 16 residues. Germline CDR1 SGHRS, CDR2 YFSETQ. This CDR3 is CASSSSLAGDSDTQYF. The CDR3 bases are TGCGCCAGCAGCTCTTCCCTAGCGGGAGACTCAGATACGCAGTATTTT.

The chain employs TRBV20-1 and TRBJ1-1; 7 bases agree with TRBD1. Losses at the gene ends were 6 bases for V and 11 bases for J; bases not matched to a gene: 9. The CDR3 is 11 amino acids. Germline V lookup: CDR1 DFQATT, CDR2 SNEGSKA (reference sequence). The chain's CDR3 is CSAQLQGSAFF. The CDR3 DNA follows: TGCAGTGCCCAATTACAGGGGAGCGCTTTCTTT.

The chain joins TRBV6-5 to TRBJ2-1; 7 bases match TRBD2. This CDR3 has 12 amino acids. V lost 2 bases to trimming and J lost 13 bases; unmatched junction nucleotides: 5. CDR1 and CDR2 (germline): MNHEY, SVGAGI. CDR3 nucleotides: TGTGCCAGCAGTTACGTGGCGGGAGAACAGTTCTTC. It is translated as CASSYVAGEQFF.

J is TRBJ2-5 and V is TRBV11-1; D may be TRBD1 or TRBD2 (6 bases each). Germline V gene sequence: CDR1 SGHAT, CDR2 FQDESV (reference sequence). The CDR3 loop spans 14 amino acids. Deletions cut 5 bases from V and 5 bases from J, with 15 bases between. DNA for the CDR3: TGTGCCAGCAGCCACTCAGGGGACTGGGAGACCCAGTACTTC. The encoded protein is CASSHSGDWETQYF.

The J gene is TRBJ1-5, the V gene TRBV6-5, with D maybe TRBD1 (5 bases). The CDR3 runs to 14 residues. V lost 6 bases, J lost 5 bases, and 14 bases lay in between. CDR1 and CDR2 from the germline V gene are MNHEY and SVGAGI. CDR3 nucleotides: TGTGCCAGCAGCCCAAGACAGACCTATCAGCCCCAGCATTTT. Protein: CASSPRQTYQPQHF.

V gene TRBV10-3 combines with J gene TRBJ2-6; TRBD1 aligns across 10 bases. The CDR3 spans 15 residues. The ends lost 7 bases at V and 1 base at J; junction bases unmatched: 1. Germline-derived CDR1 and CDR2 are ENHRY and SYGVKD. CDR3 DNA: TGTGCCATCATGGGACAGGGGTCTGGGGCCAACGTCCTGACTTTC. It translates to CAIMGQGSGANVLTF.

This chain links TRBV10-3 with TRBJ1-1, with 8 bases aligning to TRBD1. The CDR3 runs 14 residues. Germline assignment: CDR1 ENHRY and CDR2 SYGVKD. The J segment lost 0 bases and the V segment lost 8 bases, leaving 5 bases of the junction unmatched. The CDR3: CAIGDRTMNTEAFF. The DNA of the CDR3 is TGTGCCATCGGGGACAGGACGATGAACACTGAAGCTTTCTTT.

This clone appeared a single time. The chain combines TRBV9 with TRBJ1-1; D gene ambiguous. This CDR3 region has 13 residues. Germline CDR1 and CDR2: SGDLS and YYNGEE. V lost 4 bases and J lost 1, with 8 bases in between. The CDR3 DNA reads TGTGCCAGCAGCCCCCGGAGGAACACTGAAGCTTTCTTT. The encoded protein is CASSPRRNTEAFF. Full variable domain (remainder filled in from reference TRBV9 and TRBJ1-1): DSGVTQTPKHLITATGQRVTLRCSPRSGDLSVYWYQQSLDQGLQFLIQYYNGEERAKGNILERFSAQQFPDLHSELNLSSLELGDSALYFCASSPRRNTEAFFGQGTRLTVV.

As to this clone: The same CDR3 also results from other DNA sequences found in this sample. The CDR3 bases are TGTGCCAGCAGTGCGGTCTACGAGCAGTACTTC. Encoded protein: CASSAVYEQYF. The rearrangement joins TRBV28 to TRBJ2-7; D is undetermined. This CDR3 has 11 amino acids. CDR1 is MDHEN and CDR2 is SYDVKM in the germline V gene. The V and J ends lost 5 bases and 3 bases respectively, with 5 bases between them.

DNA of the CDR3: TGTGCCAGCAGCTTAGGGTCAGACTACGAGCAGTACTTC. Translating gives CASSLGSDYEQYF. The V call is TRBV7-3, the J call TRBJ2-7; D gene ambiguous. The V gene's germline CDR1 is SGHTA and CDR2 FQGTGA. The CDR3 has 13 amino acids. The V end lost 2 bases, the J end lost 3 bases, and 8 bases lay between the germline ends.

V gene TRBV7-8 combines with J gene TRBJ1-1; tentatively, D is TRBD1 (5 bases). The V gene lost 1 base and the J gene lost 0 bases, with 6 bases spanning the gap. This CDR3 has 14 residues. Germline CDR1 reads SGHVS; CDR2 reads FQNEAQ. For the CDR3, the DNA is TGTGCCAGCAGCTTAGGACAGATGAACACTGAAGCTTTCTTT. This translates into CASSLGQMNTEAFF.

The chain has TRBV28 and TRBJ1-1; D unresolved. Germline assignment: CDR1 MDHEN and CDR2 SYDVKM. This CDR3 has 18 residues. Trimming removed 6 bases from V and 0 bases from J, with 23 bases in between. The CDR3 DNA sequence: TGTGCCAGCAGCAGACTAAGAACCAGAACTCGCATGAACACTGAAGCTTTCTTT. Translating it yields CASSRLRTRTRMNTEAFF.

V and J are TRBV11-3 and TRBJ2-3; TRBD2 aligns across 7 bases. The length of the CDR3 is 15 residues. Germline V gene data show CDR1 as SGHNT and CDR2 as YENEEA. V dropped 5 bases and J dropped 1; count of bases not matched to a gene: 6. Here the CDR3 DNA reads TGTGCCAGCAGCGCCGGGACTACCCGCACAGATACGCAGTATTTT. It yields the protein CASSAGTTRTDTQYF.

The CDR3 region has the DNA TGCGCCAGCAGCCAAGCGGGCTCCCCTCGAGGTGGGCAGTTCTTC. It encodes CASSQAGSPRGGQFF. J is TRBJ2-1 and V is TRBV4-3; no reliable D call. Germline loops: CDR1 LGHNA, CDR2 YSLEER. Trimming cost V 1 base and J 12 bases, with 19 bases left between them. This CDR3 contains 15 residues.

This chain uses TRBV5-5 with TRBJ1-5; TRBD1 matches 10 bases. The CDR3 is 18 residues long. The germline V gene has CDR1 SGHKS and CDR2 YYEKEE (reference sequence). The trim removed 4 bases at V and 2 bases at J, leaving 12 bases unmatched. The CDR3 spells CASSNGTGVFERNQPQHF. In nucleotides, the CDR3 is TGTGCCAGCAGCAACGGGACAGGGGTATTTGAGCGCAATCAGCCCCAGCATTTT.

The V and J genes are TRBV27 and TRBJ2-7; D might be TRBD2 (5 bases). Per the germline V gene, CDR1 is MNHEY and CDR2 is SMNVEV (reference sequence). This CDR3 spans 14 amino acids. The V end lost 6 bases, the J end lost 1 base, and 13 bases lay between the germline ends. CDR3 protein: CASSSIGGSYEQYF. DNA of the CDR3: TGTGCCAGCAGCTCGATTGGAGGATCCTACGAGCAGTACTTC.

The rearrangement joins TRBV28 to TRBJ2-7; D not certain. The germline V gene has CDR1 MDHEN and CDR2 SYDVKM. This CDR3 is 18 amino acids long. The V end was cut by 5 bases, the J end by 4 bases, with 27 bases between. The CDR3 DNA reads TGTGCCAGCAGTCATAGGGTTGGTAGGCTATCCCCTTTGTACGAGCAGTACTTC. Amino acid sequence: CASSHRVGRLSPLYEQYF.

On this clone: In the same sample, other DNA sequences code for this CDR3. J is TRBJ2-2 and V is TRBV5-1, with unresolved D. This CDR3 is built from 14 residues. Germline CDR1 SGHRS, CDR2 YFSETQ. The V and J ends lost 0 bases and 2 bases respectively, with 5 bases between them. The CDR3 sequence: CASSLAGNTGELFF. CDR3 nucleotides: TGCGCCAGCAGCTTGGCCGGAAACACCGGGGAGCTGTTTTTT.

This chain joins TRBV18 and TRBJ2-7; D remains unclear. CDR1 KGHSH and CDR2 LQKENI come from the germline V gene. The CDR3 loop spans 11 amino acids. Trimming pared 5 bases from V and 4 bases from J, leaving 6 bases between. CDR3 sequence reads: CASSEGYEQYF. DNA of the CDR3: TGTGCCAGCTCAGAAGGTTACGAGCAGTACTTC.

The chain links TRBV11-1 to TRBJ2-1, with D tentatively TRBD1 (8 bases). Germline CDR1 reads SGHAT; CDR2 reads FQDESV (reference sequence). The CDR3 covers 16 residues. V lost 3 bases and J 6 bases, leaving 18 bases between the germline ends. CDR3 sequence (DNA): TGTGCCAGCAGCTTTTCGAGGACAGGGAGGGGCAATGAGCAGTTCTTC. The encoded protein is CASSFSRTGRGNEQFF. The full variable domain, with the rest looked up from reference TRBV11-1 and TRBJ2-1, is EAEVAQSPRYKITEKSQAVAFWCDPISGHATLYWYRQILGQGPELLVQFQDESVVDDSQLPKDRFSAERLKGVDSTLKIQPAELGDSAMYLCASSFSRTGRGNEQFFGPGTRLTVL.

This clone appeared a single time. This rearrangement joins TRBV5-4 to TRBJ2-7, with 8 bases that match TRBD2. The trim removed 5 bases at V and 6 bases at J, leaving 13 bases unmatched. Germline-derived CDR1 and CDR2 are SGHNT and YYREEE (reference sequence). The length of the CDR3 is 15 residues. The DNA for the CDR3 is TGTGCCAGCAGACCAAGCGGGAGCCCCACGGGCGAGCAGTACTTC. This sequence encodes CASRPSGSPTGEQYF.